This T cell receptor (beta chain) was identified in a study of T cells in Graves' hyperthyroidism and ophthalmopathy. About the study: Peripheral blood samples were taken at initial diagnosis, prior to any treatment.

Uncontrolled infection, other autoimmune disease, pregnancy or lactation led to exclusion. The CDR3 regions of TCR beta were amplified from RNA transcripts. Researchers ran a first-round RT-PCR on the TCR CDR3 using the HTBI primer set. TCRdb analysed the multiplex PCR reads with MiXCR anew, one entry per CDR3 protein. Altogether roughly 500,000 distinct CDR3 sequences are present, about 15% being singletons, with the ten largest covering less than 30%. Germline V lookup: CDR1 SGHKS, CDR2 YYEKEE (reference sequence). The ends lost 3 bases at V and 6 bases at J; junction bases unmatched: 7. The CDR3 is 15 amino acids.

The sample was blood. The rearrangement joins TRBV5-5 to TRBJ2-5, with 11 positions matching TRBD1. The clonotype originates from a woman in her twenties or thirties with Graves' ophthalmopathy. The DNA of the CDR3 is TGTGCCAGCAGCTCCACCGGACAGGGGGCGAAGACCCAGTACTTC. Its translation: CASSSTGQGAKTQYF.